This TCR beta chain is from a study of T cell responses to AZD1222 COVID-19 vaccine. Study conclusions and caveats: White British people made up most donors, females outnumbered males, and clonal diversity was possibly underestimated. Unmutated variant regions reportedly attract nearly half of all spike-specific TCRs.

The data were produced by immunoSEQ multiplex PCR, yet TCRdb's version contains in-frame clones alone and is incomplete. The sample records about 130,000 clones, about 92% being singletons. Turning to this clone: Antigen specificity is unknown.

Sequences were derived from peripheral blood, sampled on day 0 of MenACWY control vaccination. The sequence was obtained from an adult in good health.

CDR3 residues: CASSTPPGQGPYEQYF. The CDR3 nucleotides read TGTGCCAGCAGCACTCCCCCGGGACAGGGGCCTTACGAGCAGTACTTC. The J gene is TRBJ2-7, the V gene TRBV7-3; 10 bases agree with TRBD1. This CDR3 spans 16 amino acids. Germline trimming cut 5 bases from V and 4 bases from J; bases unmatched to any gene: 11. CDR1 is SGHTA and CDR2 is FQGTGA in the germline V gene.